What follows are 16 T cell receptor beta chains derived from one specimen sequenced in a study of control samples from healthy donors and cancer patients. TCRdb's copy holds only in-frame clones and misses some; the assay was immunoSEQ multiplex PCR. The sample records about 94,000 clones, roughly nine tenths being singletons. The source material was blood. The receptors here all came from a woman aged 18 to 35 in good health.

This rearrangement joins TRBV28 to TRBJ1-1; D not certain. The V gene's germline CDR1 is MDHEN and CDR2 SYDVKM. The CDR3 is 12 residues long. V lost 6 bases and J lost 8, with 13 bases in between. CDR3 region: CASSIRQSEAFF. The CDR3 DNA follows: TGTGCCAGCAGCATTCGACAATCCGAAGCTTTCTTT.

V gene TRBV11-2 combines with J gene TRBJ2-7; 12 bases map to TRBD2. CDR1 is SGHAT and CDR2 is FQNNGV in the germline V gene. The length of the CDR3 is 16 residues. V shed 5 bases and J 0 bases; nucleotides not matched to a gene: 5. DNA of the CDR3: TGTGCCAGCAGCAGTTCTAGCGGGGGGGTCTCCTACGAGCAGTACTTC. Translating gives CASSSSSGGVSYEQYF.

V is TRBV3-1 (or the pseudogene TRBV3-2) and J is TRBJ1-4; 11 bases align to TRBD1. Germline CDR1 is LGHDT and CDR2 is YNNKEL (reference sequence). There are 15 residues in the CDR3. The V gene end was trimmed by 3 bases and the J gene end by 8 bases; junction bases not matched to a gene: 5. The DNA of the CDR3 is TGTGCCAGCAGCCACCGGACAGGGGGCAACGAAAAACTGTTTTTT. Translating it yields CASSHRTGGNEKLFF.

This chain connects TRBV4-1 to TRBJ1-3, with 7 bases identical to TRBD1. From germline, CDR1 is MGHRA and CDR2 YSYEKL. This CDR3 has 15 residues. V gave up 4 bases and J gave up 0 bases; unmatched junction bases: 3. In DNA form, the CDR3 reads TGCGCCAGCAGCCTTTGGGACAGCTCTGGAAACACCATATATTTT. This gives the protein CASSLWDSSGNTIYF.

J is TRBJ1-1 and V is TRBV2; 9 nucleotides line up with TRBD1. This CDR3 comprises 12 residues. Per the germline V gene, CDR1 is SNHLY and CDR2 is FYNNEI. The junction had 7 bases not matched to a gene; V was cut back by 6 bases and J by 11 bases. The CDR3: CASSAGQGDAFF. The CDR3 DNA sequence: TGTGCCAGCAGCGCGGGACAGGGCGATGCTTTCTTT. Full variable domain (missing parts from reference TRBV2 and TRBJ1-1): EPEVTQTPSHQVTQMGQEVILRCVPISNHLYFYWYRQILGQKVEFLVSFYNNEISEKSEIFDDQFSVERPDGSNFTLKIRSTKLEDSAMYFCASSAGQGDAFFGQGTRLTVV.

The CDR3 DNA reads TGTGCCAGTAATATCCTTCGGGGTACTGAAGCTTTCTTT. Translation gives CASNILRGTEAFF. The rearrangement uses TRBV19 and TRBJ1-1; D gene ambiguous. V shed 7 bases and J shed 5 bases, with 14 bases lying between them. The CDR3 is 13 residues long. Germline CDR1 and CDR2: LNHDA and SQIVND (reference sequence).

This rearrangement joins TRBV7-9 to TRBJ1-2, with 9 bases identical to TRBD1. Trimming at V came to 5 bases and at J to 4 bases, leaving 8 bases not matched to a gene. The CDR3 extends over 15 amino acids. Per the germline V gene, CDR1 is SEHNR and CDR2 is FQNEAQ (reference sequence). The CDR3 region has the DNA TGTGCCAGCAGCCCCGGGACAGGGATGGCCTATGGCTACACCTTC. Its protein product is CASSPGTGMAYGYTF.

This rearrangement joins TRBV6-5 to TRBJ2-5; 10 positions match TRBD1. The germline gives CDR1 MNHEY, CDR2 SVGAGI. CDR3 length: 14 residues. Trimming cost V 7 bases and J 6 bases; bases outside gene matches: 8. The CDR3 DNA reads TGTGCCAGCAACCCCGGGACAGGGGTCAAGACCCAGTACTTC. Translating it yields CASNPGTGVKTQYF.

This chain links TRBV29-1 with TRBJ1-1; no clear D gene. This CDR3 is 12 amino acids long. The V end lost 5 bases, the J end lost 1 base, and 8 bases lay between the germline ends. CDR1 SQVTM and CDR2 ANQGSEA come from the germline V gene. CDR3 protein: CSVLGPNTEAFF. CDR3 nucleotides: TGCAGCGTTTTAGGGCCGAACACTGAAGCTTTCTTT. The whole variable domain, remainder taken from reference TRBV29-1 and TRBJ1-1, is SAVISQKPSRDICQRGTSLTIQCQVDSQVTMMFWYRQQPGQSLTLIATANQGSEATYESGFVIDKFPISRPNLTFSTLTVSNMSPEDSSIYLCSVLGPNTEAFFGQGTRLTVV.

The chain has TRBV14 and TRBJ2-7; D gene uncertain. Germline V gene data show CDR1 as SGHDN and CDR2 as FVKESK. V lost 2 bases to trimming and J lost 3 bases, with 8 bases between them. The CDR3 is made up of 13 amino acids. CDR3 bases: TGTGCCAGCAGCCAAAGAACTGTCTACGAGCAGTACTTC. It codes for CASSQRTVYEQYF.

V usage is TRBV4-2 and J usage is TRBJ1-5; D unclear. CDR3 size: 15 residues. CDR1 is LGHNA, CDR2 YNFKEQ, per germline. Trimming took 0 bases from V and 0 from J, leaving 6 bases between them. The CDR3 DNA is TGTGCCAGCAGCCAAGACGCGAATAGCAATCAGCCCCAGCATTTT. Translation: CASSQDANSNQPQHF.

The chain recombines TRBV5-1 with TRBJ2-3; 10 positions agree with TRBD2. After removal of 4 bases from V and 2 bases from J, the junction contained 7 bases not matched to a gene. The CDR3 has 16 residues. Germline assignment: CDR1 SGHRS and CDR2 YFSETQ. CDR3 region: CASSIFSGGITDTQYF. DNA of the CDR3: TGCGCCAGCAGCATCTTTAGCGGGGGGATCACAGATACGCAGTATTTT. Variable domain in full (rest from reference TRBV5-1 and TRBJ2-3): KAGVTQTPRYLIKTRGQQVTLSCSPISGHRSVSWYQQTPGQGLQFLFEYFSETQRNKGNFPGRFSGRQFSNSRSEMNVSTLELGDSALYLCASSIFSGGITDTQYFGPGTRLTVL.

This chain links TRBV27 with TRBJ1-2, with 9 bases fitting TRBD1. V lost 7 bases and J lost 5; bases outside the gene matches: 17. The length of the CDR3 is 17 residues. Germline V CDR1 and CDR2: MNHEY, SMNVEV (reference sequence). CDR3 nucleotide sequence: TGTGCCAGCACCCCCCAGGGCGGGACAGGGATTGGGTATGGCTACACCTTC. It translates to CASTPQGGTGIGYGYTF.

V gene TRBV6-5 combines with J gene TRBJ1-5, with TRBD1 identical over 7 bases. The CDR3 consists of 15 residues. Unmatched junction bases numbered 4, after V lost 5 bases and J lost 0 bases. Germline CDR1 and CDR2: MNHEY and SVGAGI. The CDR3: CASSKGQLSNQPQHF. DNA of the CDR3: TGTGCCAGCAGTAAGGGACAGCTTAGCAATCAGCCCCAGCATTTT.

The chain recombines TRBV29-1 with TRBJ1-2; no definite D call. Germline values: CDR1 SQVTM, CDR2 ANQGSEA. V lost 0 bases to trimming and J lost 2 bases, with 4 bases between them. The CDR3 consists of 12 residues. CDR3 nucleotide sequence: TGCAGCGTTGAAGAGGGGAACTATGGCTACACCTTC. It is translated as CSVEEGNYGYTF.

The chain is built from TRBV7-6 and TRBJ1-1; D not resolved. Germline V CDR1 and CDR2: SGHVS, FNYEAQ. This CDR3 has 15 amino acids. Trimming cost V 0 bases and J 2 bases, with 10 bases left between them. Here the CDR3 reads CASSLAPGINTEAFF. CDR3 nucleotides: TGTGCCAGCAGCTTAGCGCCGGGGATTAACACTGAAGCTTTCTTT.